This note documents a single TCR beta chain sequence. V was clipped by 5 bases and J by 0 bases, with 16 bases between them. Germline V gene data show CDR1 as MNHEY and CDR2 as SMNVEV (reference sequence). This CDR3 is 16 amino acids long. The entry originates in a study of blood T cells in healthy people across ages. Next came a second PCR, run for about 7 to 12 cycles, which used a sample-barcoded 5' primer along with a J-beta primer mix. Each CDR3 protein is one row after TCRdb ran MiXCR on the 5' RACE reads. The sample records more than 1 million distinct CDR3 sequences, over 35% being singletons.

The sequenced material came from blood. The TCR originated in a woman aged 55-69 years in good health. The chain employs TRBV27 and TRBJ1-1; possibly TRBD1 for D (5 bases). This chain's CDR3 is CASSPTAGLMNTEAFF. CDR3 nucleotides: TGTGCCAGCAGTCCAACGGCAGGGCTTATGAACACTGAAGCTTTCTTT.